The 12 T cell receptor beta chains presented below share a single source sample, sequenced in a study of blood T cells in healthy people across ages. PCR was performed a second time for about 7 to 12 cycles using a sample-barcoded 5' primer and a J-beta primer mix. MiXCR, run by TCRdb on the 5' RACE reads, gives a single entry per CDR3 protein. In the table there are hundreds of thousands of distinct CDR3 sequences, 29% of which are singletons. Sequencing input: blood. These receptors came from a woman at least 80 years old in good health.

The V gene is TRBV20-1, the J gene TRBJ2-1; TRBD2 matches at 15 bases. The CDR3 runs to 17 residues. Per the germline V gene, CDR1 is DFQATT and CDR2 is SNEGSKA (reference sequence). V was pared by 0 bases and J by 7 bases, with 7 bases of the junction left unmatched. CDR3 sequence reads: CSARDLGTSGRWNEQFF. The CDR3 region has the DNA TGCAGTGCTAGAGATCTCGGGACTAGCGGGAGGTGGAATGAGCAGTTCTTC.

V and J are TRBV7-2 and TRBJ1-4, with D maybe TRBD1 (5 bases). Trimming shortened V by 3 bases and J by 4 bases, and 9 bases separated the two germline ends. Per germline, CDR1 SGHTA and CDR2 FQGNSA. The CDR3 spans 14 residues. This chain's CDR3 is CASSFAGGNEKLFF. In DNA, the CDR3 is TGTGCCAGCAGCTTTGCCGGGGGTAATGAAAAACTGTTTTTT.

This clonotype has more than one count but fewer than ten. The V gene is TRBV21-1, the J gene TRBJ1-2; the table's D call, TRBD1, was not checked against the DNA. TRBV21-1 is a listed pseudogene. The CDR3 totals 15 residues. DNA of the CDR3: TGTGCCAGCAGCGGGAGACAGTCATTAAACCTTGGCTACACCTTC. Protein product: CASSGRQSLNLGYTF.

In the case of this clonotype: A much bigger clone sits one base away, suggesting this may be a read error. This chain joins TRBV6-5 and TRBJ1-5; 7 bases agree with TRBD1. The CDR3 extends over 15 amino acids. Germline CDR1 MNHEY, CDR2 SVGAGI. The junction had 9 bases not matched to a gene; V was cut back by 5 bases and J by 5 bases. CDR3 bases: TGTGCCAGCAGTCGCACAGGGGCCGCCGATCAGCCCCAGCATTTT. Translated: CASSRTGAADQPQHF.

In this sample, this clonotype turned up a few times. The chain recombines TRBV12-3 or TRBV12-4 with TRBJ2-7, with D possibly called TRBD1 or TRBD2 (6 bases each). This CDR3 is 12 amino acids long. V lost 6 bases and J 6 bases, leaving 12 bases between the germline ends. CDR3 bases: TGTGCCAGCAGCCCGGGGGCCTCCGAGCAGTACTTC. Protein sequence: CASSPGASEQYF.

The chain couples TRBV27 to TRBJ2-7; 9 bases are shared with TRBD1. From germline, CDR1 is MNHEY and CDR2 SMNVEV (reference sequence). The CDR3 spans 14 residues. The V segment lost 6 bases and the J segment 2 bases; nucleotides outside the gene matches: 5. CDR3 amino acids: CASRNRGQAYEQYF. For the CDR3, the DNA is TGTGCCAGCAGAAACAGGGGGCAGGCCTACGAGCAGTACTTC.

The chain carries TRBV5-5 and TRBJ1-4; no clear D. V was shortened by 2 bases and J by 0 bases, with 8 bases between the two germline ends. This CDR3 has 15 residues. CDR1 and CDR2 from the germline V gene are SGHKS and YYEKEE (reference sequence). CDR3 DNA sequence: TGTGCCAGCAGCTTTCGAAGGGCAACTAATGAAAAACTGTTTTTT. This sequence encodes CASSFRRATNEKLFF.

Many counts were recorded for this clonotype. The chain employs TRBV7-2 and TRBJ1-1; TRBD1 matches 9 bases. Germline-derived CDR1 and CDR2 are SGHTA and FQGNSA. The CDR3 extends over 14 amino acids. The V and J ends lost 4 bases and 5 bases, in that order; junction bases with no gene match: 5. The CDR3: CASSWGQGATEAFF. The CDR3 nucleotides read TGTGCCAGCAGCTGGGGACAGGGTGCGACTGAAGCTTTCTTT.

At least ten counts were recorded for this clonotype. This chain connects TRBV7-2 to TRBJ2-3; unclear D gene. Germline CDR1 SGHTA, CDR2 FQGNSA. The CDR3 is made up of 14 amino acids. The V end was cut by 3 bases, the J end by 8 bases, with 15 bases between. The CDR3 region has the DNA TGTGCCAGCAGCTTGTCGACGGAGAGGAGTACGCAGTATTTT. This codes for CASSLSTERSTQYF. The full variable domain, its missing parts supplied by reference TRBV7-2 and TRBJ2-3, is GAGVSQSPSNKVTEKGKDVELRCDPISGHTALYWYRQSLGQGLEFLIYFQGNSAPDKSGLPSDRFSAERTGGSVSTLTIQRTQQEDSAVYLCASSLSTERSTQYFGPGTRLTVL.

V is TRBV7-2 and J is TRBJ1-1; D is uncertain. V was pared by 8 bases and J by 1 base, with 20 bases between. This CDR3 comprises 16 residues. Germline V gene sequence: CDR1 SGHTA, CDR2 FQGNSA. The CDR3 DNA reads as TGTGCCAGCTCTCCCGAGGGAGGAGGTGGGAACACTGAAGCTTTCTTT. Amino acid sequence: CASSPEGGGGNTEAFF.

The sample holds a few counts of this clonotype. This sequence joins TRBV12-3 or TRBV12-4 and TRBJ2-2, with D maybe TRBD1 (5 bases). V shed 10 bases and J shed 2 bases, with 14 bases lying between them. CDR3 size: 14 residues. The CDR3 region has the DNA TGTGCCAATCTAAGGGGCCCAAACACCGGGGAGCTGTTTTTT. Translation: CANLRGPNTGELFF.

This clonotype was counted many times. This CDR3 is CASSEGGETQYF. Written as DNA, the CDR3 is TGTGCCAGCAGCGAGGGTGGAGAGACCCAGTACTTC. The rearrangement joins TRBV6-2 or TRBV6-3 to TRBJ2-5; TRBD2 is a possible D gene (5 bases). CDR3 length: 12 amino acids. Germline CDR1 MNHEY, CDR2 SVGEGT. V was cut by 6 bases and J by 4 bases, with 9 bases left in between.